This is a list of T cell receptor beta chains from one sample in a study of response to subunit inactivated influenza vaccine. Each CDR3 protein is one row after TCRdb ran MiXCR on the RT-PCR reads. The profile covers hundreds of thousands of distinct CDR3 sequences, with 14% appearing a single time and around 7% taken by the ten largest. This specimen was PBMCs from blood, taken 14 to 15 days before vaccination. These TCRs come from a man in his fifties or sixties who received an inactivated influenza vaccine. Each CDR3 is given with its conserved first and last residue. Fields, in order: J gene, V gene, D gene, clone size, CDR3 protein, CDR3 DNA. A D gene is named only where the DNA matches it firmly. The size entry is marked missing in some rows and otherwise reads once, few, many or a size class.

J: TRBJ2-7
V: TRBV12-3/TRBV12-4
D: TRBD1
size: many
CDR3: CASSLGSGGGEQYF
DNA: TGTGCCAGCAGTTTAGGGTCAGGGGGCGGCGAGCAGTACTTC

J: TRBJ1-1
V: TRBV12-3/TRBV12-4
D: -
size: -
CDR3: CASSLGVWSPGGKMNTEAFF
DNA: TGTGCCAGCAGTTTAGGTGTGTGGAGCCCTGGGGGAAAAATGAACACTGAAGCTTTCTTT

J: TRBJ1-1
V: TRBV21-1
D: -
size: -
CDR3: CASRFSTMNTEAFF
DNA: TGTGCCAGCAGGTTCAGCACTATGAACACTGAAGCTTTCTTT

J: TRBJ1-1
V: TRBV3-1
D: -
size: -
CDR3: CASSQVNRYSSRAEAFF
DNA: TGTGCCAGCAGCCAAGTGAACAGGTACTCCTCTCGGGCTGAAGCTTTCTTT

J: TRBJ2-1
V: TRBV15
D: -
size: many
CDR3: CATSRDRGEQFF
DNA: TGTGCCACCAGCAGAGACAGGGGAGAGCAGTTCTTC

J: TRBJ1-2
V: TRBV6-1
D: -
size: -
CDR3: CASSLMTLFYGYTF
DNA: TGTGCCAGCAGCCTAATGACTTTGTTCTATGGCTACACCTTC

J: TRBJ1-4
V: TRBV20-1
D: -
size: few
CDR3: CSARRGQFATNEKLFF
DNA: TGCAGTGCTAGAAGAGGACAGTTTGCAACTAATGAAAAACTGTTTTTT

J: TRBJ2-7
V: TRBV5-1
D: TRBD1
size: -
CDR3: CASSRQPTGTGVEYEQYF
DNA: TGCGCCAGCAGCCGACAGCCCACCGGGACAGGGGTAGAGTACGAGCAGTACTTC

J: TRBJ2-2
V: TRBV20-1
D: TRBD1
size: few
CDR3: CSARRQGPNGELFF
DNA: TGCAGTGCTAGGAGACAGGGTCCGAACGGGGAGCTGTTTTTT

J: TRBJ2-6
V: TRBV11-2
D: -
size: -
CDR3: CASSLENAASGANVLTF
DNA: TGTGCCAGCAGCTTAGAAAATGCAGCCTCTGGGGCCAACGTCCTGACTTTC

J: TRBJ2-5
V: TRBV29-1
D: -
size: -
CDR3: CSVRQVETQYF
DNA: TGCAGCGTGAGGCAGGTAGAGACCCAGTACTTC

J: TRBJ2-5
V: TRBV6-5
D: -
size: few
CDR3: CASSKTRETQYF
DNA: TGTGCCAGCAGTAAAACCAGGGAGACCCAGTACTTC

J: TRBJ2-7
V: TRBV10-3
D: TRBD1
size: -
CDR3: CAISKLKRATGGLYEQYF
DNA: TGTGCCATCAGCAAGTTAAAACGGGCGACAGGGGGGTTATACGAGCAGTACTTC

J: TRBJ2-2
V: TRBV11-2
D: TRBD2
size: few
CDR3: CASSYIAGTGELFF
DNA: TGTGCCAGCAGCTATATAGCGGGGACCGGGGAGCTGTTTTTT

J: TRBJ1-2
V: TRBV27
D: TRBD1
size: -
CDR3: CASSGRDRYGYTF
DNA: TGTGCCAGCAGTGGAAGGGACAGATATGGCTACACCTTC

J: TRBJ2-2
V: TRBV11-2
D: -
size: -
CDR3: CASSLVVLAAGELFF
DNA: TGTGCCAGCAGCTTAGTAGTTCTAGCCGCCGGGGAGCTGTTTTTT

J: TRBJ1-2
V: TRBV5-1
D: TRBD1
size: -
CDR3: CASSSGTGNIDTF
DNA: TGCGCCAGCAGCTCCGGGACAGGGAATATAGACACCTTC

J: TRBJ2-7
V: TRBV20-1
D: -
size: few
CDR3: CSARDPASSSYEQYF
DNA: TGCAGTGCTAGAGATCCAGCGTCTAGCTCCTACGAGCAGTACTTC

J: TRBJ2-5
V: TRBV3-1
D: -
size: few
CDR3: CASSQDRGRLRLAQETQYF
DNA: TGTGCCAGCAGCCAAGACAGGGGCCGGTTGCGCCTGGCGCAAGAGACCCAGTACTTC

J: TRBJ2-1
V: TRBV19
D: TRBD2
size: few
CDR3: CASSLKRGGYNEQFF
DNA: TGTGCCAGTAGTTTAAAGCGGGGGGGCTACAATGAGCAGTTCTTC

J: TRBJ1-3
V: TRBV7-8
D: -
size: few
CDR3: CASSPQGGLLGNTIYF
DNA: TGTGCCAGCAGCCCCCAAGGGGGGCTTCTTGGAAACACCATATATTTT

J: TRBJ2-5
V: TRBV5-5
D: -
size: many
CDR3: CASPGVHKTQYF
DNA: TGTGCCAGTCCCGGGGTCCATAAGACCCAGTACTTC

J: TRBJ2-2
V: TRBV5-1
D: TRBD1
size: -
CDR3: CASSGTGGSTGELFF
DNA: TGCGCCAGCAGCGGGACAGGGGGTAGCACCGGGGAGCTGTTTTTT

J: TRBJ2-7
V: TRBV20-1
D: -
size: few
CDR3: CSAIANSYEQYF
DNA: TGCAGTGCTATTGCAAACTCCTACGAGCAGTACTTC

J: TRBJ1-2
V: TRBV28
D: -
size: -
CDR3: CASSFDSGYGYTF
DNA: TGTGCCAGCAGTTTCGATAGCGGCTATGGCTACACCTTC

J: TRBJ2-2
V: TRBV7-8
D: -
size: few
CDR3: CASSSVVAGELFF
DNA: TGTGCCAGCAGCTCCGTTGTGGCCGGGGAGCTGTTTTTT

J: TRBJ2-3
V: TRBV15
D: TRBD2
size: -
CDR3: CATGRGADTQYF
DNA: TGTGCCACTGGGCGGGGGGCAGATACGCAGTATTTT

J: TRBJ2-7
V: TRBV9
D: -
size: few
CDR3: CASSVGGTSVYEQYF
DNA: TGTGCCAGCAGCGTAGGAGGGACAAGCGTCTACGAGCAGTACTTC

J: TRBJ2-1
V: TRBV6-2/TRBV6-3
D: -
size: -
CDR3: CASSTPLGPQSHNEQFF
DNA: TGTGCCAGCAGTACCCCACTGGGACCTCAGTCTCACAATGAGCAGTTCTTC

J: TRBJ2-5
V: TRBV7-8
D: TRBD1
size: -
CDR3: CASSLTGEWETQYF
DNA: TGTGCCAGCAGCCTCACAGGGGAATGGGAGACCCAGTACTTC

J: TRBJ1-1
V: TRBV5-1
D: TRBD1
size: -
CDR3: CASRQGVTEAFF
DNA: TGCGCCAGCAGACAGGGGGTCACTGAAGCTTTCTTT

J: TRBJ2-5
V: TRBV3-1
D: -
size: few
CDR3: CASSQEAIGETQYF
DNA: TGTGCCAGCAGCCAAGAAGCAATTGGGGAGACCCAGTACTTC

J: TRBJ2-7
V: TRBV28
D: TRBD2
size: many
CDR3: CASSSLGLAGTSYEQYF
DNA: TGTGCCAGCAGTTCCCTGGGACTAGCGGGGACCTCCTACGAGCAGTACTTC

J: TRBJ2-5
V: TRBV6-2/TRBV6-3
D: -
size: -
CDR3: CASSYGSRLQETQYF
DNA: TGTGCCAGCAGTTACGGGTCCCGCCTGCAAGAGACCCAGTACTTC

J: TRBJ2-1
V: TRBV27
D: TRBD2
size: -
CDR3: CASSRDYLISYNEQFF
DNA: TGTGCCAGCAGTCGGGACTATCTTATCTCCTACAATGAGCAGTTCTTC

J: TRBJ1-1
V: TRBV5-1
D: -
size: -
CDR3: CASSQLGDGTEAFF
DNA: TGCGCCAGCAGCCAGTTAGGGGACGGTACTGAAGCTTTCTTT

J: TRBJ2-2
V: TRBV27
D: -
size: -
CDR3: CASSLNLGGTGELFF
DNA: TGTGCCAGCAGTTTGAACTTGGGGGGCACCGGGGAGCTGTTTTTT

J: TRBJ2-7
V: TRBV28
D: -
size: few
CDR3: CASSLSGFGGEQYF
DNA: TGTGCCAGCAGTTTATCTGGGTTCGGGGGCGAGCAGTACTTC

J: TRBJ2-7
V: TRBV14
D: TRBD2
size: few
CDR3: CASSQPGTSSYEQYF
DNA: TGTGCCAGCAGCCAACCCGGGACTAGCTCCTACGAGCAGTACTTC

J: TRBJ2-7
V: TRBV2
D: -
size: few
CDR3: CASSDSLSYEQYF
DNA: TGTGCCAGCAGTGATTCCCTCTCCTACGAGCAGTACTTC

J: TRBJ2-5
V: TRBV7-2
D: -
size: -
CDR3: CASSFFREETQYF
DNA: TGTGCCAGCAGCTTCTTCAGGGAGGAGACCCAGTACTTC

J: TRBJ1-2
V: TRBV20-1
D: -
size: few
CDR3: CSARNTVNYGYTF
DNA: TGCAGTGCTAGGAATACAGTTAACTATGGCTACACCTTC

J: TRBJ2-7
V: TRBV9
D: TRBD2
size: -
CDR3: CASSVSSGASTYEQYF
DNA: TGTGCCAGCAGCGTGTCTAGCGGGGCTTCTACCTACGAGCAGTACTTC

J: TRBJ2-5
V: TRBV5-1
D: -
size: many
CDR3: CASSLRLEETQYF
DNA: TGCGCCAGCAGCTTAAGGTTGGAAGAGACCCAGTACTTC

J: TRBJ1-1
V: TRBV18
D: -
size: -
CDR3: CASSPGASRTEAFF
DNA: TGTGCCAGCTCACCCGGGGCCTCGCGAACTGAAGCTTTCTTT

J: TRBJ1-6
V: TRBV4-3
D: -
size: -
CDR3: CASSQDVGAGSPLHF
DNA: TGCGCCAGCAGCCAAGATGTCGGTGCGGGTTCACCCCTCCACTTT

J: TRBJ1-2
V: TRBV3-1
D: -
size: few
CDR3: CASSQGAGGSGYTF
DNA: TGTGCCAGCAGCCAAGGGGCCGGAGGATCTGGCTACACCTTC

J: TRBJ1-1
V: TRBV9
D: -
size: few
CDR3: CASSVLSSGTEAFF
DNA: TGTGCCAGCAGCGTACTCTCCTCGGGCACTGAAGCTTTCTTT

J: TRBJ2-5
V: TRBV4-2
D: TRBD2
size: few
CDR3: CASSPGGGGYQETQYF
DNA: TGTGCCAGCAGCCCAGGCGGGGGGGGGTACCAAGAGACCCAGTACTTC

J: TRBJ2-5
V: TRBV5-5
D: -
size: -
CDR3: CASSYGPVEETQYF
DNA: TGTGCCAGCAGCTACGGACCGGTCGAAGAGACCCAGTACTTC

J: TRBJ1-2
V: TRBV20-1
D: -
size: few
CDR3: CSASPPGGGYGYTF
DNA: TGCAGTGCTAGCCCCCCGGGGGGTGGGTATGGCTACACCTTC

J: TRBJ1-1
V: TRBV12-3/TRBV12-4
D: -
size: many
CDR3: CASSLRGYTEAFF
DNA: TGTGCCAGCAGTTTAAGGGGTTACACTGAAGCTTTCTTT

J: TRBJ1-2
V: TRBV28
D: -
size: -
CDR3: CASSLAQSNGYTF
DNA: TGTGCCAGCAGTTTAGCCCAATCCAATGGCTACACCTTC

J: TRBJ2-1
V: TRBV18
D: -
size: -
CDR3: CASSPRDGTYNEQFF
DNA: TGTGCCAGCTCACCGAGGGACGGGACCTACAATGAGCAGTTCTTC